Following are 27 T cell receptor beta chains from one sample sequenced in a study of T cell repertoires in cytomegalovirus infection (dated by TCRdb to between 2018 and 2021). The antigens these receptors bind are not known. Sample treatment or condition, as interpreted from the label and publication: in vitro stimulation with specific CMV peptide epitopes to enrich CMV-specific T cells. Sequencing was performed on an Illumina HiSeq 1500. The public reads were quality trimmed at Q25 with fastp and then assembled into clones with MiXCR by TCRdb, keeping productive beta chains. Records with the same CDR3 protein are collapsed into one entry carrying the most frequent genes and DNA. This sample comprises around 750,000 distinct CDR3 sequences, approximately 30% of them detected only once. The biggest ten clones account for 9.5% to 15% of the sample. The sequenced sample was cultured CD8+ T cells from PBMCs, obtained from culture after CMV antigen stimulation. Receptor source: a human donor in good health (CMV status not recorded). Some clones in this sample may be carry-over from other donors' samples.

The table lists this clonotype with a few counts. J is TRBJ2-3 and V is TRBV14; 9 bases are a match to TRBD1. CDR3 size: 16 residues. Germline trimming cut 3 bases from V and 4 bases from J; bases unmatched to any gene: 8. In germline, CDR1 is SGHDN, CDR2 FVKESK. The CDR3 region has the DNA TGTGCCAGCAGCCAGTTGACAGGGGGATTGGCAGATACGCAGTATTTT. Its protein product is CASSQLTGGLADTQYF.

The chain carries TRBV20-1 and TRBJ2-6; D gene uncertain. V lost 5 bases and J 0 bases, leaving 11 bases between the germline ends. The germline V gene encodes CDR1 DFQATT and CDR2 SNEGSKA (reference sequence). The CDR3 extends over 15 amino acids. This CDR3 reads CSAFDGNSGANVLTF. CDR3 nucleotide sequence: TGCAGTGCTTTCGATGGAAACTCTGGGGCCAACGTCCTGACTTTC.

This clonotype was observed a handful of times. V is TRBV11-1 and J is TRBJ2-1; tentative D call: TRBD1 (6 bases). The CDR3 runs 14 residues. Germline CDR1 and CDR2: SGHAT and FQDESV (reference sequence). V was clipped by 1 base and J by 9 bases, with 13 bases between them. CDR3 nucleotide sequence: TGTGCCAGCAGCTTAGAGGGGGTACCAGGTGAGCAGTTCTTC. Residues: CASSLEGVPGEQFF.

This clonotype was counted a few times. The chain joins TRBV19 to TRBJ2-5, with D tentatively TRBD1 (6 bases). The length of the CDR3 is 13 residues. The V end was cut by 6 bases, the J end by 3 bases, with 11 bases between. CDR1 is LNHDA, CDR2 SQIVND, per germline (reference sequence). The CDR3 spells CASSWTAEETQYF. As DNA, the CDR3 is TGTGCCAGTAGCTGGACAGCCGAAGAGACCCAGTACTTC.

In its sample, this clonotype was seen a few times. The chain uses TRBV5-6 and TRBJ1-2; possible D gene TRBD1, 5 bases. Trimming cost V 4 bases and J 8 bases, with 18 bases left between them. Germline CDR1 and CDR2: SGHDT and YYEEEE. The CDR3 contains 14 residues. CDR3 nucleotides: TGTGCCAGCAGCCGGGGGAGAGGCAATACCGGCTACACCTTC. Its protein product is CASSRGRGNTGYTF.

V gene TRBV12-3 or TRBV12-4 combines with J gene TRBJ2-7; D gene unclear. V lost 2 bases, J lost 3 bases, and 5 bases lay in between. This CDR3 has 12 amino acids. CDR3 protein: CASSLQIYEQYF. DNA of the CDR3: TGTGCCAGCAGTTTACAGATCTACGAGCAGTACTTC.

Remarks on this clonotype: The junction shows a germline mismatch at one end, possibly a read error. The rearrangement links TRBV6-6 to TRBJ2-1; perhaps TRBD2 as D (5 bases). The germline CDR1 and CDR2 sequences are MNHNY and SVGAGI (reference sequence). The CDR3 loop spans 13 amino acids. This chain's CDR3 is CASSRTPLDEQFF. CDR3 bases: TGTGCCAGCAGTAGGACTCCTTTGGATGAACAGTTCTTC.

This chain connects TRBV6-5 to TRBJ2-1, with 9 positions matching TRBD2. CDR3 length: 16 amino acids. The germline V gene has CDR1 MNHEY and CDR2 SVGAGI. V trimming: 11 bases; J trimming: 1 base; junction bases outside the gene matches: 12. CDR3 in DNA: TGTGCCGCGGGGGGGTTGGCGGGGGGTTCCTACAATGAGCAGTTCTTC. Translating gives CAAGGLAGGSYNEQFF.

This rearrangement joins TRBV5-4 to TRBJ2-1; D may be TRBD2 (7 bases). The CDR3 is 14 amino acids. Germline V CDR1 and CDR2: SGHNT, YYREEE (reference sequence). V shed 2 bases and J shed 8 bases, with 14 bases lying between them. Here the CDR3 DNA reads TGTGCCAGCAGCTTAACGGGGGGCATGGATGAGCAGTTCTTC. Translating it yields CASSLTGGMDEQFF.

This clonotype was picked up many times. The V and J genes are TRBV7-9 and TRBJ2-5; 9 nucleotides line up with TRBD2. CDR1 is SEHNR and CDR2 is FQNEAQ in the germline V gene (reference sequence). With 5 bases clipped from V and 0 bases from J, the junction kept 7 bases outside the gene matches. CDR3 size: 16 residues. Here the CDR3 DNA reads TGTGCCAGCAGCCCTCTAGCGGGGTCGTACCAAGAGACCCAGTACTTC. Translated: CASSPLAGSYQETQYF.

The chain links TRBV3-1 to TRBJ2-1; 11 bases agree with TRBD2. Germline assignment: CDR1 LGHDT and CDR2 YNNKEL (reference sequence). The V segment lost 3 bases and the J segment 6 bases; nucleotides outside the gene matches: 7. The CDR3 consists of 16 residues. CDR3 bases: TGTGCCAGCAGCCACCGACTAGCGGGGACTTCCAATGAGCAGTTCTTC. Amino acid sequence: CASSHRLAGTSNEQFF.

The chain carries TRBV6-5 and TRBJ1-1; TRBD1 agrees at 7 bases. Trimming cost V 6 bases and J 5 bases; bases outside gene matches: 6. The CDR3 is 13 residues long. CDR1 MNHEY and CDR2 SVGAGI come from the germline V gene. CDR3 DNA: TGTGCCAGCAGAATAAACAGGGGAACTGAAGCTTTCTTT. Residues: CASRINRGTEAFF.

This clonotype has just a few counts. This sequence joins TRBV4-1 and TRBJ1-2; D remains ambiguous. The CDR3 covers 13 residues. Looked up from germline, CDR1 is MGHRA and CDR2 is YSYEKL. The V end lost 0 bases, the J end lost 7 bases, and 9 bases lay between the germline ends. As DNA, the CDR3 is TGCGCCAGCAGCCAAGAACCGGAGGGTGGCTACACCTTC. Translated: CASSQEPEGGYTF.

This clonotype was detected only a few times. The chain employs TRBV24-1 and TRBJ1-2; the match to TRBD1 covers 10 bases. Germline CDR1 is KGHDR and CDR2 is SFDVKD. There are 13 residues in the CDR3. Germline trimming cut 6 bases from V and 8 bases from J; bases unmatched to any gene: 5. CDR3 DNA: TGTGCCACCAGTCGGGGGACAGGGGTCGGCTACACCTTC. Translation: CATSRGTGVGYTF.

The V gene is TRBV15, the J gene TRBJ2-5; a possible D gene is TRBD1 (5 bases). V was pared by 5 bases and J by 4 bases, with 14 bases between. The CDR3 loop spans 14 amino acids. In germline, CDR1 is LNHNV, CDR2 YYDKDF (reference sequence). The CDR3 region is CATSPEDSPETQYF. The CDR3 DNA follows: TGTGCCACCAGCCCAGAAGACAGCCCAGAGACCCAGTACTTC.

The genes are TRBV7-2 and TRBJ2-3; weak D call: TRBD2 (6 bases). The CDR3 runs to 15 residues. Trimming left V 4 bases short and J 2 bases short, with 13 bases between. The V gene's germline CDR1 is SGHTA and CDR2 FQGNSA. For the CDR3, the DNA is TGTGCCAGCAGCTCCTTAGCGGCGATCACAGATACGCAGTATTTT. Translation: CASSSLAAITDTQYF.

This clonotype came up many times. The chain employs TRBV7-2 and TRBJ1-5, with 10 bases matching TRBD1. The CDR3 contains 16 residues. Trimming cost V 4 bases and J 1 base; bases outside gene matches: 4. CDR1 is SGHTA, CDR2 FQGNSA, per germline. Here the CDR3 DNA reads TGTGCCAGCAGCTCTAGGACAGGGGGAAGCAATCAGCCCCAGCATTTT. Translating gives CASSSRTGGSNQPQHF.

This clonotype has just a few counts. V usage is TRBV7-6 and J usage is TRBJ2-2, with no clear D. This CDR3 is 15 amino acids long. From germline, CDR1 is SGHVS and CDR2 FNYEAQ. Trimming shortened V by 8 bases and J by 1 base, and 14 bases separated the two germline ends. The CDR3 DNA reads TGTGCCAGCCCCACTGGTGGGGAGAACACCGGGGAGCTGTTTTTT. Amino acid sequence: CASPTGGENTGELFF.

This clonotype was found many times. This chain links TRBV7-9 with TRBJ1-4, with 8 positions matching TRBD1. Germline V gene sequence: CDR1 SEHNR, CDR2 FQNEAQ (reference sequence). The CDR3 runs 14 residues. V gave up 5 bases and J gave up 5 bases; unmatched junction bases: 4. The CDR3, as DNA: TGTGCCAGCAGCCGGACAGGGATGAATGAAAAACTGTTTTTT. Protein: CASSRTGMNEKLFF.

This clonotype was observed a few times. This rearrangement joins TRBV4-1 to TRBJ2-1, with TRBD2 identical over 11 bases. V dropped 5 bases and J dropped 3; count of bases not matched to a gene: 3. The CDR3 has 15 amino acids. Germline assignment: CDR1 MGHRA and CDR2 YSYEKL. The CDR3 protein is CASSTSGGVYNEQFF. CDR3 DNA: TGCGCCAGCAGCACTAGCGGGGGTGTCTACAATGAGCAGTTCTTC.

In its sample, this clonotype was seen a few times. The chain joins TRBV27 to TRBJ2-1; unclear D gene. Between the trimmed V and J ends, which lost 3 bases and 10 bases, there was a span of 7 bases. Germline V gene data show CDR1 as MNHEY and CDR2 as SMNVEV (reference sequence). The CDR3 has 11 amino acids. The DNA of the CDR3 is TGTGCCAGCAGTTTTGGAATGGAGCAGTTCTTC. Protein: CASSFGMEQFF.

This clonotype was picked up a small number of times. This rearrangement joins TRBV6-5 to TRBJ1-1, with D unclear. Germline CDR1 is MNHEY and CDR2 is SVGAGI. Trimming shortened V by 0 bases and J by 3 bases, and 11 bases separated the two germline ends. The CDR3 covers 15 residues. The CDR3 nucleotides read TGTGCCAGCAGTTACTCGAATTTTCCGGACACTGAAGCTTTCTTT. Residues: CASSYSNFPDTEAFF.

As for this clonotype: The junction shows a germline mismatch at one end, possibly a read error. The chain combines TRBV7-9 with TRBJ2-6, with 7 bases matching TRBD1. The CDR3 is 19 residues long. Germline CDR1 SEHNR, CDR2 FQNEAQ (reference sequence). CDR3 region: CPSSLDGRGKYSGANVLTF. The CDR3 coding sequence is TGTCCCAGCAGCTTAGACGGCAGGGGGAAATACTCTGGGGCCAACGTCCTGACTTTC.

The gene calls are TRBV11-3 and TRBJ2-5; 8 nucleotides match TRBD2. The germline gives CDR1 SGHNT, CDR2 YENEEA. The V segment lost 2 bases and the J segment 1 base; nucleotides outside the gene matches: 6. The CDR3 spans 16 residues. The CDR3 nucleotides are TGTGCCAGCAGCTTACGAAATAGCGGGGCCCAAGAGACCCAGTACTTC. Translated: CASSLRNSGAQETQYF.

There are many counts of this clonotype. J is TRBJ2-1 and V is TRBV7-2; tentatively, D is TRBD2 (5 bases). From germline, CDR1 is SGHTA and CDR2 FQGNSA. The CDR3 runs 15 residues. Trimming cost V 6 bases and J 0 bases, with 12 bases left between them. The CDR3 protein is CASRSDYSSYNEQFF. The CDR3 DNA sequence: TGTGCCAGCAGATCTGACTACAGCTCCTACAATGAGCAGTTCTTC.

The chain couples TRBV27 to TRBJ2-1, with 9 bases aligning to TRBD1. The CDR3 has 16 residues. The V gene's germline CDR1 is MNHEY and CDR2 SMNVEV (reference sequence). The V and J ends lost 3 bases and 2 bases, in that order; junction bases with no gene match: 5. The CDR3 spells CASSLSGTGPYNEQFF. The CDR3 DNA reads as TGTGCCAGCAGTTTGTCCGGGACAGGGCCCTACAATGAGCAGTTCTTC.

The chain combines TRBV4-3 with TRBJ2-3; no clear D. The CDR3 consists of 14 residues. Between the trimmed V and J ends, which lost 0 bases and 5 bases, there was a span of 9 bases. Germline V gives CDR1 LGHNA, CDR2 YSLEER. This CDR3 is CASSQEGSRDTQYF. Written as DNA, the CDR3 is TGCGCCAGCAGCCAAGAAGGTAGTAGAGATACGCAGTATTTT.